This T cell receptor beta chain was profiled in a study of blood T cell repertoires in COVID-19. Study background: The United States, Italy and Spain were the sources of the acute and convalescent COVID-19 samples. The cDNA or gDNA used as material had been derived from T cells, B-cell-depleted T cells, or PBMCs.

Germline CDR1 LGHNA, CDR2 YNFKEQ. The germline V and J ends were trimmed by 5 bases and 3 bases, with 10 bases remaining between them. The CDR3 spans 14 residues. In the original analysis: Amplified reference gene primers provided the basis for estimating nucleated cell counts. Generated by immunoSEQ multiplex PCR, the TCRdb table keeps only in-frame clones and is missing some. D and trimming come from the DNA, and the V and J calls and clone size come from that table. The data contain about 190,000 clones, approximately 85% of them seen just once; the ten biggest clones take up around 6%. Participant reports of clinical history set cohort assignment.

This chain links TRBV4-2 with TRBJ1-4, with a possible D match to TRBD1 (5 bases). Sequenced material: PBMCs or T cells enriched from blood (not recorded which). This receptor was taken from a man aged 35 to 55 with acute COVID-19. The DNA for the CDR3 is TGTGCCAGCAGCACGGGGGTGCCTAATGAAAAACTGTTTTTT. Residues: CASSTGVPNEKLFF.